This TCR beta chain was observed in a study of human T cells and chemical hapten exposure. MiXCR, applied by TCRdb to the RACE reads, yields one record per CDR3 protein. The sample shows approximately 370,000 distinct CDR3 sequences, over 5% of them seen only once. This clonotype was found many times. The time point denotes: pre-sensitization, week 0. Described treatment: therapeutic diphenylcyclopropenone sensitization with weekly scalp DPC. CDR1 is SGDLS, CDR2 YYNGEE, per germline. With 3 bases removed from V and 3 bases from J, the gap between germline ends came to 13 bases. The CDR3 is 14 amino acids.

Sequencing used whole blood, obtained in connection with sensitization to the hapten diphenylcyclopropenone (DPC). The receptor was isolated from a woman under 30 with alopecia areata. Some clones in this sample may be carry-over from other donors' samples. The chain recombines TRBV9 with TRBJ2-7, with D uncertain. CDR3 in DNA: TGTGCCAGCAGCGGACCAAGAGGTCTCTACGAGCAGTACTTC. Its protein is CASSGPRGLYEQYF.